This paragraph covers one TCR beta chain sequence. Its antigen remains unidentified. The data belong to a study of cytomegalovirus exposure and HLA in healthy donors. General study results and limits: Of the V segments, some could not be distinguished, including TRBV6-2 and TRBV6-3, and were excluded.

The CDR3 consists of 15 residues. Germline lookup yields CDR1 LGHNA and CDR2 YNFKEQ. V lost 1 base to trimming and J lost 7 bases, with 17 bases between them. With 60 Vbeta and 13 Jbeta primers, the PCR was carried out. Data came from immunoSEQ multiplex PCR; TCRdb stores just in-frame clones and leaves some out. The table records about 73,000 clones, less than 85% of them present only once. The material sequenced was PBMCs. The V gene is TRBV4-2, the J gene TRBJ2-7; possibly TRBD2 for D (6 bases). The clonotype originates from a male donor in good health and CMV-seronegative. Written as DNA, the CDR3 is TGTGCCAGCAGCCAAGCTGGACTACGGGACGGAGAGCAGTACTTC. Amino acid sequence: CASSQAGLRDGEQYF.